The 10 T cell receptor beta chains in this list originate from one sample, sequenced in a study of CD8 T cells in ankylosing spondylitis. TCRdb independently ran MiXCR on the 5' RACE reads; one entry per CDR3 protein. The data contain roughly 200,000 distinct CDR3 sequences, about 13% of them seen just once; the ten biggest clones take up approximately 15%. Sequenced input: blood, either unsorted or a sorted T cell fraction (not recorded which). These receptor sequences come from a male donor with ankylosing spondylitis or in good health (not recorded which).

V gene TRBV4-1 combines with J gene TRBJ2-7; possibly TRBD1 for D (6 bases). From germline, CDR1 is MGHRA and CDR2 YSYEKL. The V end was cut by 1 base, the J end by 5 bases, with 12 bases between. The CDR3 spans 14 residues. CDR3 sequence: CASSQADSQDEQYF. The CDR3 DNA reads as TGCGCCAGCAGCCAAGCGGACAGTCAGGACGAGCAGTACTTC.

The chain couples TRBV12-3 or TRBV12-4 to TRBJ2-4, with D tentatively TRBD1 or TRBD2 (5 bases each). V gave up 3 bases and J gave up 0 bases, with 6 bases separating them. The CDR3 loop spans 14 amino acids. CDR3 loop: CASSFGTAKNIQYF. In DNA, the CDR3 is TGTGCCAGCAGTTTTGGGACAGCCAAAAACATTCAGTACTTC.

This chain connects TRBV12-5 to TRBJ2-3; D is unresolved. CDR1 is LGHNT and CDR2 is FRNRAP in the germline V gene. This CDR3 is built from 13 residues. Trimming removed 3 bases at V and 6 bases at J, with 10 bases between. The CDR3 loop is CASGFISADTQYF. CDR3 bases: TGTGCTAGTGGTTTTATCTCCGCCGATACGCAGTATTTT.

This clonotype was seen many times. V usage is TRBV7-9 and J usage is TRBJ2-1, with D perhaps TRBD2 (6 bases). Germline V gene sequence: CDR1 SEHNR, CDR2 FQNEAQ (reference sequence). The V end was cut by 5 bases, the J end by 0 bases, with 14 bases between. The CDR3 has 16 amino acids. CDR3 in DNA: TGTGCCAGCAGCCCCCCCGGAGGGAGCTCCTACAATGAGCAGTTCTTC. It encodes CASSPPGGSSYNEQFF.

The chain joins TRBV9 to TRBJ1-4, with D unclear. V was pared by 0 bases and J by 6 bases, with 6 bases between. Looked up from germline, CDR1 is SGDLS and CDR2 is YYNGEE. CDR3 size: 13 residues. The DNA of the CDR3 is TGTGCCAGCAGCGTAGGGGGTGATGAAAAACTGTTTTTT. As protein: CASSVGGDEKLFF.

The gene calls are TRBV29-1 and TRBJ2-5, with 10 nucleotides matching TRBD2. V shed 5 bases and J 3 bases; nucleotides not matched to a gene: 6. Looked up from germline, CDR1 is SQVTM and CDR2 is ANQGSEA. The CDR3 totals 14 residues. CDR3 nucleotides: TGCAGCGTTCGGCCCCTAGCGGGGGAAGAGACCCAGTACTTC. Residues: CSVRPLAGEETQYF.

The CDR3 bases are TGTGCCATCAGTGAGGAACCTGGGGTGACCTACGAGCAGTACTTC. Its protein is CAISEEPGVTYEQYF. V usage is TRBV10-3 and J usage is TRBJ2-7, with D unresolved. V lost 2 bases to trimming and J lost 2 bases, with 13 bases between them. Per germline, CDR1 ENHRY and CDR2 SYGVKD. CDR3 length: 15 residues.

The chain is built from TRBV11-1 and TRBJ2-1, with 9 positions matching TRBD1. Germline V CDR1 and CDR2: SGHAT, FQDESV (reference sequence). The CDR3 runs 15 residues. Losses at the gene ends were 1 base for V and 5 bases for J; bases not matched to a gene: 3. CDR3 loop: CASSLGGTGHNEQFF. DNA of the CDR3: TGTGCCAGCAGCTTAGGGGGGACAGGGCACAATGAGCAGTTCTTC.

This clonotype was counted a few times. This chain joins TRBV29-1 and TRBJ1-5, with a possible D match to TRBD1 (6 bases). Germline assignment: CDR1 SQVTM and CDR2 ANQGSEA. This CDR3 is 13 amino acids long. V was pared by 6 bases and J by 1 base, with 10 bases between. CDR3 loop: CSVAQGSNQPQHF. In DNA form, the CDR3 reads TGCAGCGTCGCCCAGGGGAGCAATCAGCCCCAGCATTTT.

This sequence joins TRBV2 and TRBJ2-7, with D perhaps given as TRBD1 or TRBD2 (5 bases each). V shed 0 bases and J shed 4 bases, with 13 bases lying between them. Germline lookup yields CDR1 SNHLY and CDR2 FYNNEI. The CDR3 is 15 residues long. The CDR3 bases are TGTGCCAGCAGTGAAGCGGTCTCGGGACCTTACGAGCAGTACTTC. It translates to CASSEAVSGPYEQYF.